The rows below give T cell receptor beta chains drawn from one sample of a study of blood T cell repertoires in COVID-19. Clones were read by immunoSEQ multiplex PCR, and TCRdb kept only the in-frame ones, dropping some. Of more than 35,000 clones listed, approximately 90% are singletons. The sequenced sample consisted of peripheral blood. Every receptor here comes from a woman in her twenties or thirties in a cohort sampled during active COVID-19. The CDR3 runs from the conserved cysteine through the conserved F or W. D genes are given only for firm matches. Size is stated for part of the rows, as once, few or many counts, or as a class when the clone is expanded.

>NA|TRBV5-1|NA|TRBJ2-2
TGCGCCAGCATGGAGAGTGTGAACACCGGGGAGCTGTTTTTT
CASMESVNTGELFF
>once|TRBV24-1|TRBD2|TRBJ2-1
TGTGCCACCAGTGGTACTAGCGGGAGCTCCTACAATGAGCAGTTCTTC
CATSGTSGSSYNEQFF
>NA|TRBV5-4|TRBD1|TRBJ1-2
TGTGCCAGCAGCCGGACAGGGACAGGCTATGGCTACACCTTC
CASSRTGTGYGYTF
>NA|TRBV12-3/TRBV12-4|NA|TRBJ2-2
TGTGCCAGCAGTCCAGCGCGTCCCGGGGAGCTGTTTTTT
CASSPARPGELFF
>once|TRBV19|TRBD1|TRBJ2-3
TGTGCCAGTAGTCTCCGGGACAGGGATGCAGATACGCAGTATTTT
CASSLRDRDADTQYF
>NA|TRBV2|TRBD1|TRBJ1-1
TGTGCCAGCAGTTCAGGGGGTGAAGCTTTCTTT
CASSSGGEAFF
>NA|TRBV6-4|TRBD1|TRBJ1-2
TGTGCCAGCAGTGTATCCGACAGGGGGCATATCGACTATGGCTACACCTTC
CASSVSDRGHIDYGYTF
>NA|TRBV10-3|NA|TRBJ1-5
TGTGCCATCGGAGGATGGGGGGGCGCAAATCAGCCCCAGCATTTT
CAIGGWGGANQPQHF
>once|TRBV3-1/TRBV3-2|NA|TRBJ1-2
TGTGCCAGCAGCCAAGAATCACAGAACTATGGCTACACCTTC
CASSQESQNYGYTF
>NA|TRBV25-1|NA|TRBJ2-1
TGTGCCAGCAGTCCGAATAGCGGACTGTACAATGAGCAGTTCTTC
CASSPNSGLYNEQFF
>NA|TRBV2|NA|TRBJ2-3
TGTGCCAGCAGTTATTTCACAGATACGCAGTATTTT
CASSYFTDTQYF
>NA|TRBV9|NA|TRBJ2-3
TGTGCCAGCAGCGTAGCTACTCCGGTCAGGGGGGGCACAGATACGCAGTATTTT
CASSVATPVRGGTDTQYF
>NA|TRBV5-1|TRBD1|TRBJ2-7
TGCGCCAGCAGGACCGGGACAGGGAGTGACGAGCAGTACTTC
CASRTGTGSDEQYF
>few|TRBV12-5|NA|TRBJ1-1
TGTGCTAGTGGTTTGGAGAGTGGGCAACCAGGCCGGATGAACACTGAAGCTTTCTTT
CASGLESGQPGRMNTEAFF
>NA|TRBV7-2|TRBD1|TRBJ2-7
TGTGCCAGCAGCTTAGCAGACAGGGGAAAATACGAGCAGTACTTC
CASSLADRGKYEQYF
>NA|TRBV6-2/TRBV6-3|NA|TRBJ2-2
TGTGCCAGCAGTTACTCGGGACTGACCAACACCGGGGAGCTGTTTTTT
CASSYSGLTNTGELFF
>NA|TRBV20-1|TRBD2|TRBJ2-1
TGCAGTGCTAGTGGGCTAGCGGAGTACAATGAGCAGTTCTTC
CSASGLAEYNEQFF
>NA|TRBV10-3|TRBD1|TRBJ2-7
TGTGCCATCAGTTTGGGACAGGGGAGCTCCTACGAGCAGTACTTC
CAISLGQGSSYEQYF
>NA|TRBV28|NA|TRBJ2-2
TGTGCCAGCAGTAATGGGGGGGCTGGCACCGGGGAGCTGTTTTTT
CASSNGGAGTGELFF
>once|TRBV12-3/TRBV12-4|NA|TRBJ2-7
TGTGCCAGCAGCGAGGGTCCCACCTACGAGCAGTACTTC
CASSEGPTYEQYF
>NA|TRBV5-1|NA|TRBJ1-1
TGCGCCAGCAGCCCACAGGGTCGAATCACTGAAGCTTTCTTT
CASSPQGRITEAFF
>NA|TRBV19|TRBD2|TRBJ2-2
TGTGCCAGTAGTTCCTCCTGGGGGGGACTAGCCACCGGGGAGCTGTTTTTT
CASSSSWGGLATGELFF
>NA|TRBV24-1|TRBD1|TRBJ1-2
TGTGCCACCCAGGGGGCAGACCCCTCTAACTATGGCTACACCTTC
CATQGADPSNYGYTF
>NA|TRBV2|TRBD1|TRBJ1-1
TGTGCCAGCTCCCCCGGGACAGGGAACACTGAAGCTTTCTTT
CASSPGTGNTEAFF
>NA|TRBV19|TRBD1|TRBJ1-1
TGTGCCAGTAGTATGGGGACAGCTATGAACACTGAAGCTTTCTTT
CASSMGTAMNTEAFF
>NA|TRBV10-3|TRBD1|TRBJ2-3
TGTGCCATCAGTGAGTCGGGACAGGGGGAAGATACGCAGTATTTT
CAISESGQGEDTQYF
>NA|TRBV5-6|TRBD1|TRBJ1-1
TGTGCCAGCAGCTTGGCTCCCCCGGACAGGCTATCTGAAGCTTTCTTT
CASSLAPPDRLSEAFF
>NA|TRBV19|TRBD1|TRBJ1-6
TGTGCCAGTACCCGGGGACAGAGCTATAATTCACCCCTCCACTTT
CASTRGQSYNSPLHF
>NA|TRBV21-1|NA|TRBJ2-1
TGTGCCAGGCTCCCTGCGCCAGGTAGTTTTCTCAATGAGCAGTTCTTC
CARLPAPGSFLNEQFF
>NA|TRBV4-2|TRBD2|TRBJ2-1
TGTGCCAGCAGCCAAGATAATAGCGGGGGCGCCCGGCAGTTCTTC
CASSQDNSGGARQFF
>NA|TRBV7-2|TRBD1|TRBJ2-5
TGTGCCAGCAGCGAGCGGACAGGGGGCGGGAAGACCCAGTACTTC
CASSERTGGGKTQYF
>few|TRBV4-2|NA|TRBJ1-6
TGTGCCAGCAGCCAAGGCCGCACGAGCTCCTATAATTCACCCCTCCACTTT
CASSQGRTSSYNSPLHF
>NA|TRBV12-3/TRBV12-4|TRBD1|TRBJ1-2
TGTGCCAGCAGTCGACAGGGCAACTATGGCTACACCTTC
CASSRQGNYGYTF
>few|TRBV27|TRBD2|TRBJ2-7
TGTGCCAGCAGTCCTTGGACTAGCGGGATCCTCCACGAGCAGTACTTC
CASSPWTSGILHEQYF
>NA|TRBV5-6|NA|TRBJ2-1
TGTGCCAGCAGCTTTTCAGGGACCTACAATGAGCAGTTCTTC
CASSFSGTYNEQFF
>once|TRBV19|NA|TRBJ2-1
TGTGCCAGTAGTTTCTCGCGGGGCGGATCCTACAATGAGCAGTTCTTC
CASSFSRGGSYNEQFF
>NA|TRBV25-1|TRBD2|TRBJ2-1
TGTGCCAGCAGTGCGATAGGGAGGGACCCCTACAATGAGCAGTTCTTC
CASSAIGRDPYNEQFF
>medium-sized|TRBV3-1/TRBV3-2|NA|TRBJ1-4
TGTGCCAGCAGACGGGGTGAAAAACTGTTTTTT
CASRRGEKLFF
>NA|TRBV28|NA|TRBJ2-5
TGTGCCAGCAGTTTTTTGACGTGGGGCTGGGGGACCCAGTACTTC
CASSFLTWGWGTQYF
>NA|TRBV6-2/TRBV6-3|TRBD2|TRBJ2-1
TGTGCCAGCAGTTACTCTGCGGGAGGGGGAAATGAGCAGTTCTTC
CASSYSAGGGNEQFF
>NA|TRBV5-1|TRBD1|TRBJ1-2
TGCGCCAGCAGCGGCGGGACAGCCTATGGCTACACCTTC
CASSGGTAYGYTF
>NA|TRBV10-1|NA|TRBJ2-2
TGCGCCAGCAGTGACTGGAACACCGGGGAGCTGTTTTTT
CASSDWNTGELFF
>NA|TRBV2|NA|TRBJ2-1
TGTGCCAGCAGCCAGAAGACCTACAATGAGCAGTTCTTC
CASSQKTYNEQFF
>NA|TRBV25-1|NA|TRBJ2-3
TGTGCCAGCAATACTGGGTTTGGGCCTCCAGATACGCAGTATTTT
CASNTGFGPPDTQYF
>NA|TRBV5-1|TRBD1|TRBJ2-7
TGCGCCAGCAGCTTGGAGGGACAGGGGCCTTACGAGCAGTACTTC
CASSLEGQGPYEQYF
>NA|TRBV13|NA|TRBJ2-7
TGTGCCAGCTCTATTACAGGAACACCCGAGCAGTACTTC
CASSITGTPEQYF
>NA|TRBV5-1|TRBD1|TRBJ2-1
TGCGCCAGCAGCACCCCAGGGGGCTTAAGCTCCTACAATGAGCAGTTCTTC
CASSTPGGLSSYNEQFF
>NA|TRBV28|NA|TRBJ1-5
TGTGCCAGCAGTGCCCGGGGGGTTAGCAATCAGCCCCAGCATTTT
CASSARGVSNQPQHF
>NA|TRBV7-9|NA|TRBJ1-2
TGTGCCAGCAGCTTAGCAGACAGGAACTATGGCTACACCTTC
CASSLADRNYGYTF
>NA|TRBV6-5|NA|TRBJ1-1
TGTGCCAGCAGTTCCCCGGGAGGGGCCCGGACTGAAGCTTTCTTT
CASSSPGGARTEAFF
>once|TRBV19|TRBD1|TRBJ2-6
TGTGCCAGTAGGCGGACAGGGGGTACCGGGGCCAACGTCCTGACTTTC
CASRRTGGTGANVLTF
>NA|TRBV9|NA|TRBJ1-2
TGTGCCAGCAGCGTAGTTGGAGGTGGGAACTATGGCTACACCTTC
CASSVVGGGNYGYTF
>NA|TRBV6-5|TRBD1|TRBJ1-6
TGTGCCAGCAGGCCCCAGGGGGCCTCTAATTCACCCCTCCACTTT
CASRPQGASNSPLHF